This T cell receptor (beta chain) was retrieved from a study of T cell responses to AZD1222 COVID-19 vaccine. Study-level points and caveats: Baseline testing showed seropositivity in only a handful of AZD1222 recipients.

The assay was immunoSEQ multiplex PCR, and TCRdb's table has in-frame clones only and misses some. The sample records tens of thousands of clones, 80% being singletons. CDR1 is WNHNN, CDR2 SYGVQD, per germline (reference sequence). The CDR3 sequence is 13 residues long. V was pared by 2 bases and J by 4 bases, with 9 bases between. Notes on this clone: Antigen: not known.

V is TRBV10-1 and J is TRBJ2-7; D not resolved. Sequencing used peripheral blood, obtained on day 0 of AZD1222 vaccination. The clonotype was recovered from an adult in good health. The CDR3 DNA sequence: TGCGCCAGCAGTGAGAGGTTAGGTTACGAGCAGTACTTC. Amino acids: CASSERLGYEQYF.